The following is a TCR beta chain sequence with its context. Germline values: CDR1 DFQATT, CDR2 SNEGSKA (reference sequence). The CDR3 length is 11 residues. TCRdb reprocessed the 5' RACE reads; each CDR3 protein has one entry and no DNA is given. The table lists 40,000 to 45,000 distinct CDR3 sequences, with 5% to 6% in the top ten. This record belongs to a study of monozygotic twins with inflammatory bowel disease. Sequencing was carried out using blood. The rearrangement joins TRBV20-1 to TRBJ2-1; no DNA is available, so the TRBD2 call from TCRdb remains unchecked. The TCR sequence derives from a human donor with ulcerative colitis or Crohn's disease, or a healthy co-twin of an affected twin (not recorded which). The CDR3 protein is CTGLAYNEQFF.